The sequence of this TCR beta chain was determined in a study of T cell responses to AZD1222 COVID-19 vaccine. Study-wide findings and caveats: White British people made up most donors, females outnumbered males, and clonal diversity was possibly underestimated. Increased Spike-specific TCR breadth and depth were observed after two AZD1222 doses. The CD4 TCRs associated with vaccination extended across spike and predominated at 160-218 and 743-854. Repertoire sampling happened only post peak T cell response.

Germline values: CDR1 PRHDT, CDR2 FYEKMQ (reference sequence). The CDR3 has 12 residues. V was shortened by 4 bases and J by 8 bases, with 8 bases between the two germline ends. Data came from immunoSEQ multiplex PCR; TCRdb stores just in-frame clones and leaves some out. This table holds about 190,000 clones, roughly 93% found once. Notes on this clone: Antigen unknown.

The sample was peripheral blood, taken on day 0 of AZD1222 vaccination. This TCR was sampled from an adult in good health. The chain uses TRBV13 and TRBJ1-4; a weak D match, TRBD1 (6 bases). CDR3 loop: CASSSGQEKLFF. CDR3 DNA: TGTGCCAGCAGCTCCGGACAGGAAAAACTGTTTTTT.